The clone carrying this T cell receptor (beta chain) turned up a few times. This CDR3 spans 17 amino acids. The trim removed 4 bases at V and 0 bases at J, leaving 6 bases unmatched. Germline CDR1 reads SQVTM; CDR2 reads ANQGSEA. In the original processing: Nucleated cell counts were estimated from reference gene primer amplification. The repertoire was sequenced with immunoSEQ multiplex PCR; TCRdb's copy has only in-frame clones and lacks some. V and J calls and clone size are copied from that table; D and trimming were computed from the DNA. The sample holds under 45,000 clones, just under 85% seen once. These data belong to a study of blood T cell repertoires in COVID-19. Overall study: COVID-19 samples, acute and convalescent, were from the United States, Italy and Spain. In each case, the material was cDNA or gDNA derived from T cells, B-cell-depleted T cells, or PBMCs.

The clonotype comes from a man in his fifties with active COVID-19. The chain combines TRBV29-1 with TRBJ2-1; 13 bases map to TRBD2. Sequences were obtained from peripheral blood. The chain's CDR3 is CSVGGTSGTLSYNEQFF. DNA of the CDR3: TGCAGCGTTGGAGGGACTAGCGGGACCCTCTCCTACAATGAGCAGTTCTTC.